This T cell receptor (beta chain) is from a study of blood T cell repertoires in COVID-19. Background on the study: The cDNA or gDNA used as material had been derived from T cells, B-cell-depleted T cells, or PBMCs.

Germline CDR1 and CDR2: SGHDT and YYEEEE. The CDR3 is 13 residues long. The V end lost 3 bases, the J end lost 8 bases, and 14 bases lay between the germline ends. Authors' data handling: Amplification with reference gene primers provided the estimates of nucleated cell counts. Repertoires were generated with immunoSEQ multiplex PCR, while TCRdb's copy carries only in-frame clones and drops some. Clone size and V and J calls were adopted from that table, with D and trimming inferred from the DNA. Here the sample spans roughly 160,000 clones, 83% being singletons. This sequence was found in a woman between 70 and 85 years old who had recovered from COVID-19. This chain uses TRBV5-6 with TRBJ1-2; D is unresolved. Source material: peripheral blood. CDR3 bases: TGTGCCAGCAGCTCCAACCTGGACTCAGGCTACACCTTC. This encodes CASSSNLDSGYTF.